Here is one T cell receptor beta chain with its context. This clonotype was counted between two and nine times. Which antigen it targets is not known. Base quality data are lacking; no much larger clone is found one base away. The sample belongs to a study of identical twins listed by TCRdb under 2016. With regard to the full study: To test whether fetal clonotypes persist, this study deep-sequenced TCR alpha and beta repertoires from monozygotic twins, from unrelated adults of various ages, and from cord blood. Replicate twin experiments were performed at different times using different library preparation protocols to rule out contamination. The paper as a whole reports these results and caveats: Fewer insertions were carried by abundant cord blood beta clonotypes, a similar but weaker trend appeared in young adult naive repertoires, and no such trend appeared in memory repertoires. In beta out-of-frame sequences, excess twin sharing was weaker, because having fewer shared sequences lowered the signal-to-noise ratio. Conclusions relied on cross-sectional statistical analysis, since the same donors could not be followed over many years. In monozygotic twins, out-of-frame TCR alpha sharing was systematically underestimated by recombination models, although the models agreed with sharing between unrelated individuals. Zero-insertion analyses could be partly confounded by invariant T cells such as MAIT and iNKT, although diverse VJ usage argued against such confounding for most clonotypes. Compared with coincidental sharing between unrelated individuals, an excess of low generation-probability sequences was observed among out-of-frame TCR alpha sequences shared between twins.

Every donor was a healthy Caucasian. The researchers also sequenced three unrelated adults who were not twins: a male aged 18 to 29, a male aged 50 to 59, and a female aged 50 to 59. Miltenyi CD45RO+ enrichment and human naive T-cell isolation kits were used to isolate memory (CD45RO+) and naive T cells from PBMC. Library prep was done by 5' RACE. Instrument on record: Illumina HiSeq 2000. Template switching introduced a universal primer binding site; the final cDNA contained a unique molecular identifier, enabling accurate counting of TCR cDNA molecules. Specific primers in the conserved constant-segment region were used to synthesize first-strand cDNA for the TCR alpha and beta chains. To control for contamination, each cDNA library was double barcoded with a SMART-Mk sample barcode plus Illumina barcodes. TruSeq adapter sequences and Illumina sample barcodes were added in two successive PCR steps. TCR alpha and beta cDNA libraries were sequenced on the Illumina HiSeq platform with custom primers. From the authors' description of their analysis: MiGEC was used to process raw reads and extract unique molecular identifiers, and MiXCR was used to find CDR3 positions. For each individual, recombination models were inferred using an EM algorithm with the repgenHMM and IGoR tools. Shared clonotypes were analyzed with the tcR package in R, and sharing was normalized by the product of cloneset sizes. Out-of-frame nonproductive sequences were analyzed to study raw recombination free of thymic and clonal selection effects. The raw public data were reprocessed by TCRdb itself: fastp quality trimming at Q25, MiXCR clonotype calling, in-frame beta chains only. Rows with a matching CDR3 protein are joined into one entry that keeps the most common DNA and genes. TCRdb's processing, not the authors' own work, is the source of the V and J calls. In all, the sample holds 350,000 or so distinct CDR3 sequences, and approximately 8.7% of those were seen once. The ten largest clones take up 8% to 10% of the sample.

Sequencing used naive T cells sorted from blood. Explained via the paper, the cell subset or site label denotes: cells isolated with a human naive T-cell isolation kit. The sequence derives from a woman in her 50s in good health.

The CDR3: CASSTSGTGTDTQYF. The bases read TGCGCCAGCAGCACATCCGGGACAGGCACAGATACGCAGTATTTT. Recombination connected TRBV5-1 to TRBJ2-3; 7 central nucleotides agree with TRBD1. Here V drops 4 bases and J drops 1 base, and the junction holds 6 bases not matched to any gene. CDR3 length: 15 amino acids, cysteine to phenylalanine. Just CDR3 DNA is preserved here, 45 bases in frame from base 1. CDR1 and CDR2 are drawn from the germline V gene: SGHRS, YFSETQ.